Each of the 3 T cell receptor beta chains below was sequenced from the same sample in a study of graft-versus-host responses after intestinal transplantation. This table comes from immunoSEQ multiplex PCR, and its TCRdb copy is limited to in-frame clones, with some not included. The sample yields about 21,000 clones, 85% to 95% seen once. Source: PBMCs, taken roughly 39 weeks after intestinal transplant. Source of these receptors: a human patient who received an intestinal transplant, so some T cells may come from the graft donor.

V and J are TRBV30 and TRBJ1-1; D unresolved. Trimming pared 2 bases from V and 1 base from J, leaving 8 bases between. Germline V gene sequence: CDR1 GTSNPN, CDR2 SVGIG (reference sequence). The CDR3 sequence is 13 residues long. CDR3 loop: CAWSWGGNTEAFF. The CDR3 coding sequence is TGTGCCTGGAGTTGGGGAGGGAACACTGAAGCTTTCTTT. Together with reference TRBV30 and TRBJ1-1, the CDR3 gives the full variable domain: SQTIHQWPATLVQPVGSPLSLECTVEGTSNPNLYWYRQAAGRGLQLLFYSVGIGQISSEVPQNLSASRPQDRQFILSSKKLLLSDSGFYLCAWSWGGNTEAFFGQGTRLTVV.

The CDR3 loop is CASSSSGSTDTQYF. CDR3 sequence (DNA): TGTGCCAGCAGCTCTAGCGGGAGCACAGATACGCAGTATTTT. This chain uses TRBV7-3 with TRBJ2-3, with 8 positions matching TRBD2. V gave up 4 bases and J gave up 0 bases; unmatched junction bases: 0. The CDR3 totals 14 residues. The germline V gene encodes CDR1 SGHTA and CDR2 FQGTGA.

This clone was seen only once. The chain recombines TRBV5-1 with TRBJ2-1; the D is unclear. The CDR3 has 16 residues. Trimming took 4 bases from V and 0 from J, leaving 14 bases between them. Germline V CDR1 and CDR2: SGHRS, YFSETQ. In nucleotides, the CDR3 is TGCGCCAGCAGCCGGATAGTGTCTGACTCCTACAATGAGCAGTTCTTC. Its translation is CASSRIVSDSYNEQFF.